Described below is a single T cell receptor (beta chain) sequence and its context. Sequencing used immunoSEQ multiplex PCR; TCRdb keeps in-frame clones, though not all of them. The sample has nearly 80,000 clones, 85% to 95% seen once. This record comes from a study of technical replicates of blood from a few donors. The CDR3 loop spans 15 amino acids. After removal of 2 bases from V and 3 bases from J, the junction contained 6 bases not matched to a gene. CDR1 is SGHTA and CDR2 is FQGNSA in the germline V gene. The origin of this receptor is a human donor in good health. The chain combines TRBV7-2 with TRBJ2-7, with 8 bases identical to TRBD2. The sequencing input was T cells isolated from PBMCs. CDR3 nucleotides: TGTGCCAGCAGCTTAAATAGCGGGAAGGGCTACGAGCAGTACTTC. This sequence encodes CASSLNSGKGYEQYF.